This is a list of T cell receptor beta chains from one sample in a study of T cells in Graves' hyperthyroidism and ophthalmopathy. Via MiXCR, TCRdb re-called the multiplex PCR reads, giving one row per CDR3 protein. The sample lists a few hundred thousand distinct CDR3 sequences, approximately 14% occurring once. The sample was blood. These receptors all stem from a woman under 40 with Graves' hyperthyroidism. CDR3s include the opening cysteine and the closing phenylalanine or tryptophan. Each record gives: V gene, D gene, clone size, J gene, CDR3 protein, CDR3 DNA. D genes are given only for firm matches. Rows may omit the clone size; those that give it use once, few, many or a size class.

V: TRBV27
D: .
size: few
J: TRBJ1-1
CDR3: CASSWGLGTEAFF
DNA: TGTGCCAGCAGTTGGGGGCTTGGCACTGAAGCTTTCTTT

V: TRBV20-1
D: TRBD2
size: few
J: TRBJ2-2
CDR3: CSARDAGGTGELFF
DNA: TGCAGTGCTAGAGATGCGGGGGGCACCGGGGAGCTGTTTTTT

V: TRBV18
D: TRBD1
size: .
J: TRBJ2-7
CDR3: CASSPPDRMNYEQYF
DNA: TGTGCCAGCTCACCACCGGACAGGATGAACTACGAGCAGTACTTC

V: TRBV12-3/TRBV12-4
D: .
size: many
J: TRBJ2-1
CDR3: CASSGGLYNEQFF
DNA: TGTGCCAGCAGCGGGGGCTTGTACAATGAGCAGTTCTTC

V: TRBV7-9
D: .
size: many
J: TRBJ2-1
CDR3: CASSPGTGNEQFF
DNA: TGTGCCAGCAGCCCAGGGACTGGGAATGAGCAGTTCTTC

V: TRBV6-2/TRBV6-3
D: .
size: many
J: TRBJ2-3
CDR3: CASRGRGWTSSTDTQYF
DNA: TGTGCCAGCAGGGGCAGGGGTTGGACGTCCAGCACAGATACGCAGTATTTT

V: TRBV20-1
D: .
size: many
J: TRBJ2-7
CDR3: CSASDWGDEQYF
DNA: TGCAGTGCTAGCGACTGGGGCGACGAGCAGTACTTC

V: TRBV12-3/TRBV12-4
D: .
size: few
J: TRBJ2-7
CDR3: CASSLRDGPYEQYF
DNA: TGTGCCAGCAGTTTGCGCGACGGCCCCTACGAGCAGTACTTC

V: TRBV24-1
D: TRBD2
size: .
J: TRBJ2-1
CDR3: CATSDTGGPNEQFF
DNA: TGTGCCACCAGTGATACGGGAGGGCCGAATGAGCAGTTCTTC

V: TRBV7-3
D: TRBD2
size: .
J: TRBJ2-1
CDR3: CASSLTLASGRVYEQFF
DNA: TGTGCCAGCAGCTTAACTTTGGCTAGCGGGAGGGTTTATGAGCAGTTCTTC

V: TRBV4-1
D: .
size: few
J: TRBJ2-2
CDR3: CASSQEGVGNTGELFF
DNA: TGCGCCAGCAGCCAAGAAGGCGTGGGGAACACCGGGGAGCTGTTTTTT

V: TRBV7-2
D: .
size: many
J: TRBJ2-7
CDR3: CASSLARAVTAYEQYF
DNA: TGTGCCAGCAGCTTAGCCCGGGCCGTGACGGCCTACGAGCAGTACTTC

V: TRBV15
D: TRBD1
size: few
J: TRBJ1-1
CDR3: CATRVPGQGSEAFF
DNA: TGTGCCACCAGGGTCCCGGGACAGGGGTCTGAAGCTTTCTTT

V: TRBV14
D: TRBD1
size: .
J: TRBJ2-7
CDR3: CASSQAGQDTYEQYF
DNA: TGTGCCAGCAGCCAAGCGGGACAGGACACCTACGAGCAGTACTTC

V: TRBV19
D: .
size: .
J: TRBJ2-1
CDR3: CASSIDSNPHNEQFF
DNA: TGTGCCAGTAGTATAGATAGTAACCCCCACAATGAGCAGTTCTTC

V: TRBV27
D: TRBD2
size: many
J: TRBJ2-7
CDR3: CASSLTSGTGYEQYF
DNA: TGTGCCAGCAGTTTAACTAGCGGGACCGGGTACGAGCAGTACTTC

V: TRBV27
D: .
size: few
J: TRBJ2-1
CDR3: CASSFPRESPDNEQFF
DNA: TGTGCCAGCAGTTTCCCTCGGGAGTCCCCCGACAATGAGCAGTTCTTC

V: TRBV29-1
D: .
size: .
J: TRBJ1-2
CDR3: CSVFQDSLGYTF
DNA: TGCAGCGTTTTCCAGGATTCCCTCGGCTACACCTTC

V: TRBV12-3/TRBV12-4
D: .
size: few
J: TRBJ2-7
CDR3: CASTGDFSYEQYF
DNA: TGTGCCAGCACCGGAGACTTCTCCTACGAGCAGTACTTC

V: TRBV18
D: TRBD2
size: many
J: TRBJ2-1
CDR3: CASSPLGLAGGNEQFF
DNA: TGTGCCAGCTCACCACTAGGACTAGCGGGAGGCAATGAGCAGTTCTTC

V: TRBV4-3
D: .
size: .
J: TRBJ2-7
CDR3: CASSRRLSPPYEQYF
DNA: TGCGCCAGCAGTCGAAGACTGAGCCCCCCTTACGAGCAGTACTTC

V: TRBV12-3/TRBV12-4
D: TRBD1
size: many
J: TRBJ2-7
CDR3: CASSTRQGSSYEQYF
DNA: TGTGCCAGCAGTACACGACAGGGAAGCTCCTACGAGCAGTACTTC

V: TRBV27
D: .
size: many
J: TRBJ2-1
CDR3: CASSLSWAISSSYNEQFF
DNA: TGTGCCAGCAGTTTATCTTGGGCCATCTCGAGCTCCTACAATGAGCAGTTCTTC

V: TRBV27
D: TRBD1
size: many
J: TRBJ1-2
CDR3: CASSLSGQDGYTF
DNA: TGTGCCAGCAGTTTATCCGGACAGGATGGCTACACCTTC

V: TRBV14
D: TRBD2
size: many
J: TRBJ2-1
CDR3: CASSQLPGLAGDNEQFF
DNA: TGTGCCAGCAGCCAACTCCCCGGCCTAGCGGGGGACAATGAGCAGTTCTTC

V: TRBV30
D: .
size: few
J: TRBJ2-2
CDR3: CAWRVGSYTGELFF
DNA: TGTGCCTGGAGAGTCGGGAGTTATACCGGGGAGCTGTTTTTT

V: TRBV19
D: TRBD2
size: .
J: TRBJ2-7
CDR3: CASSPIAGGLSYEQYF
DNA: TGTGCCAGTAGTCCTATAGCGGGAGGGCTTTCCTACGAGCAGTACTTC

V: TRBV28
D: .
size: .
J: TRBJ2-3
CDR3: CASSPWTAGGTDTQYF
DNA: TGTGCCAGCAGTCCCTGGACTGCTGGAGGCACAGATACGCAGTATTTT

V: TRBV19
D: TRBD2
size: .
J: TRBJ2-6
CDR3: CASSELAGVAGANVLTF
DNA: TGTGCCAGTAGTGAACTAGCGGGAGTAGCTGGGGCCAACGTCCTGACTTTC

V: TRBV7-2
D: .
size: few
J: TRBJ1-2
CDR3: CASSLWGAYGYTF
DNA: TGTGCCAGCAGCTTATGGGGGGCCTATGGCTACACCTTC

V: TRBV5-1
D: .
size: many
J: TRBJ2-7
CDR3: CASTPGHQRGSYEQYF
DNA: TGCGCCAGCACACCGGGACACCAAAGGGGGTCCTACGAGCAGTACTTC

V: TRBV3-1
D: .
size: many
J: TRBJ2-1
CDR3: CASSLPTGEQFF
DNA: TGTGCCAGCAGCCTCCCAACGGGGGAGCAGTTCTTC

V: TRBV4-3
D: .
size: .
J: TRBJ1-4
CDR3: CASSQDLGDNEKLFF
DNA: TGCGCCAGCAGCCAAGATCTCGGAGATAATGAAAAACTGTTTTTT

V: TRBV12-3/TRBV12-4
D: TRBD1
size: many
J: TRBJ2-1
CDR3: CASTSGTGARSEQFF
DNA: TGTGCCAGCACCTCCGGGACAGGGGCTAGGAGTGAGCAGTTCTTC

V: TRBV20-1
D: TRBD2
size: .
J: TRBJ2-3
CDR3: CSAQAGAARTDTQYF
DNA: TGCAGTGCTCAAGCGGGGGCCGCCCGCACAGATACGCAGTATTTT

V: TRBV18
D: TRBD1
size: few
J: TRBJ1-5
CDR3: CATRGVADQPQHF
DNA: TGTGCCACCAGGGGGGTAGCTGATCAGCCCCAGCATTTT

V: TRBV15
D: TRBD2
size: many
J: TRBJ2-7
CDR3: CATSSPNRGLADYEQYF
DNA: TGTGCCACCAGCAGCCCTAACAGGGGACTAGCGGACTACGAGCAGTACTTC

V: TRBV14
D: .
size: few
J: TRBJ2-1
CDR3: CASSQGRVSSYNEQFF
DNA: TGTGCCAGCAGCCAAGGACGCGTAAGCTCCTACAATGAGCAGTTCTTC

V: TRBV20-1
D: TRBD2
size: .
J: TRBJ2-1
CDR3: CSALTSGGYNEQFF
DNA: TGCAGTGCTCTGACTAGCGGGGGTTACAATGAGCAGTTCTTC

V: TRBV20-1
D: TRBD2
size: .
J: TRBJ2-5
CDR3: CSASLGTSGEREWEETQYF
DNA: TGCAGTGCTAGCTTAGGGACTAGCGGGGAAAGAGAGTGGGAAGAGACCCAGTACTTC

V: TRBV12-3/TRBV12-4
D: .
size: many
J: TRBJ2-3
CDR3: CASIPLISASDTQYF
DNA: TGTGCCAGCATCCCACTAATATCCGCCTCAGATACGCAGTATTTT

V: TRBV30
D: TRBD2
size: many
J: TRBJ2-1
CDR3: CAWSVDGLAGFNEQFF
DNA: TGTGCCTGGAGTGTAGACGGACTAGCGGGTTTCAATGAGCAGTTCTTC

V: TRBV5-1
D: .
size: .
J: TRBJ2-1
CDR3: CVSSLIRVGGNNEQFF
DNA: TGCGTCAGCAGCTTAATACGGGTGGGGGGAAACAATGAGCAGTTCTTC

V: TRBV20-1
D: TRBD2
size: many
J: TRBJ2-3
CDR3: CSARDERLAGDTQYF
DNA: TGCAGTGCTAGAGATGAGAGACTAGCGGGAGATACGCAGTATTTT

V: TRBV9
D: TRBD1
size: .
J: TRBJ2-3
CDR3: CASSVGTGGGADTQYF
DNA: TGTGCCAGCAGCGTAGGTACAGGGGGTGGTGCAGATACGCAGTATTTT